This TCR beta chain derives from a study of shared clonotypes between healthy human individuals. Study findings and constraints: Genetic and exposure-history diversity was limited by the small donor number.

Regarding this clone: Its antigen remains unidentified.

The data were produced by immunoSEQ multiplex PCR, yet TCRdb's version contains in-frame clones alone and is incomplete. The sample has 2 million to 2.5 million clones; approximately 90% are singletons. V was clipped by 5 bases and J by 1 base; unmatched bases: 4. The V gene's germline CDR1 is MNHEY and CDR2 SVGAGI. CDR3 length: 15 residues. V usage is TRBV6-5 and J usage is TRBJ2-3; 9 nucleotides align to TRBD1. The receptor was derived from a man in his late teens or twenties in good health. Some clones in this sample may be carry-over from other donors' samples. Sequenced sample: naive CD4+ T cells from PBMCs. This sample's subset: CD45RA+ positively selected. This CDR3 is CASSPRDRGTDTQYF. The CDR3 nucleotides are TGTGCCAGCAGTCCCCGGGACAGGGGCACAGATACGCAGTATTTT.